A single sample gave rise to the 23 T cell receptor beta chains below, sequenced in a study of control samples from healthy donors and cancer patients. Generated by immunoSEQ multiplex PCR, the TCRdb table keeps only in-frame clones and is missing some. Here the sample spans 110,000 or so clones, about nine tenths being singletons. Sample: blood. Receptors originate from a human donor in good health. The donor label of this sample is uncertain.

This chain joins TRBV9 and TRBJ2-2, with 7 bases lining up with TRBD2. Germline CDR1 is SGDLS and CDR2 is YYNGEE. The V and J ends lost 4 bases and 4 bases, in that order; junction bases with no gene match: 10. The CDR3 spans 16 residues. This chain's CDR3 is CASSRKAAGVTGELFF. CDR3 in DNA: TGTGCCAGCAGCCGCAAAGCTGCGGGGGTCACCGGGGAGCTGTTTTTT.

V and J are TRBV27 and TRBJ2-2; D is uncertain. V was pared by 2 bases and J by 4 bases, with 5 bases between. Looked up from germline, CDR1 is MNHEY and CDR2 is SMNVEV (reference sequence). CDR3 length: 13 amino acids. The CDR3 protein is CASSLQSTGELFF. The CDR3 DNA reads TGTGCCAGCAGTTTACAGTCCACCGGGGAGCTGTTTTTT.

The chain carries TRBV2 and TRBJ2-3; D possibly corresponds to TRBD2 (6 bases). Germline V CDR1 and CDR2: SNHLY, FYNNEI. CDR3 length: 14 residues. Trimming cost V 6 bases and J 1 base, with 11 bases left between them. As DNA, the CDR3 is TGTGCCAGCAGATCTAGCGTACGCACAGATACGCAGTATTTT. Its translation: CASRSSVRTDTQYF.

The chain uses TRBV7-3 and TRBJ2-1, with 12 nucleotides matching TRBD2. Trimming removed 4 bases from V and 6 bases from J; junction bases left unmatched: 4. The CDR3 sequence is 15 residues long. The germline CDR1 and CDR2 sequences are SGHTA and FQGTGA. CDR3 DNA: TGTGCCAGCAGCTCTGGACTAGCGGGGATCAATGAGCAGTTCTTC. This sequence encodes CASSSGLAGINEQFF.

This chain uses TRBV21-1 with TRBJ1-3; the table's D gene call, TRBD1, was not cross checked with the DNA. TRBV21-1 is described as a pseudogene. This CDR3 contains 16 residues. Written as DNA, the CDR3 is TGTGCCAGCAGCAAAAGACAGGGGGCAGCTGGAAACACCATATATTTT. The encoded protein is CASSKRQGAAGNTIYF.

This chain connects TRBV28 to TRBJ1-2; perhaps TRBD1 as D (5 bases). The CDR3 totals 15 residues. Trimming took 6 bases from V and 4 from J, leaving 18 bases between them. Germline CDR1 and CDR2: MDHEN and SYDVKM. The CDR3 DNA sequence: TGTGCCAGCAGGTCCCCTGACAGCCGAATCTATGGCTACACCTTC. Residues: CASRSPDSRIYGYTF.

This chain connects TRBV18 to TRBJ1-4; no clear D. The CDR3 loop spans 13 amino acids. The V gene's germline CDR1 is KGHSH and CDR2 LQKENI. V was trimmed by 3 bases and J by 8 bases, leaving 10 bases between them. CDR3 nucleotide sequence: TGTGCCAGCTCACCTGGGCAGGCAGAAAAACTGTTTTTT. It translates to CASSPGQAEKLFF.

The V call is TRBV2, the J call TRBJ1-2; TRBD1 might be the D (6 bases). V was clipped by 3 bases and J by 4 bases, with 12 bases between them. The CDR3 covers 14 residues. CDR1 and CDR2 (germline): SNHLY, FYNNEI. Here the CDR3 DNA reads TGTGCCAGCAGTGACGGGGGCGCCATCTATGGCTACACCTTC. It is translated as CASSDGGAIYGYTF.

This clone was observed once. The chain recombines TRBV5-5 with TRBJ1-1; 7 nucleotides align to TRBD1. V shed 4 bases, J shed 11 bases, and the junction held 11 bases outside the gene matches. The CDR3 is made up of 13 amino acids. Germline CDR1 reads SGHKS; CDR2 reads YYEKEE (reference sequence). CDR3 sequence (DNA): TGTGCCAGCAGCACGACAACCGGGACAGATGCTTTCTTT. Translated, it gives CASSTTTGTDAFF.

The chain employs TRBV7-7 and TRBJ2-5; D may be TRBD1 or TRBD2 (6 bases each). The CDR3 loop spans 12 amino acids. V lost 4 bases to trimming and J lost 7 bases, with 10 bases between them. The germline V gene encodes CDR1 SSHAT and CDR2 FNYEAQ (reference sequence). This CDR3 is CASSYEGGTQYF. DNA of the CDR3: TGTGCCAGCAGCTACGAGGGGGGGACCCAGTACTTC. Supplemented by reference TRBV7-7 and TRBJ2-5, the full variable domain reads GAGVSQSPRYKVTKRGQDVTLRCDPISSHATLYWYQQALGQGPEFLTYFNYEAQPDKSGLPSDRFSAERPEGSISTLTIQRTEQRDSAMYRCASSYEGGTQYFGPGTRLLVL.

This clone was counted once. The CDR3 sequence is CASSLETGMRNTIYF. In DNA, the CDR3 is TGCGCCAGCAGCTTGGAAACAGGGATGAGGAACACCATATATTTT. The V gene is TRBV5-1, the J gene TRBJ1-3, with D perhaps TRBD1 (6 bases). CDR1 and CDR2 (germline): SGHRS, YFSETQ. Trimming removed 0 bases from V and 7 bases from J, with 14 bases in between. The CDR3 is made up of 15 amino acids.

V and J are TRBV5-1 and TRBJ2-7; D perhaps matches TRBD2 (5 bases). The length of the CDR3 is 13 residues. The germline V and J ends were trimmed by 1 base and 4 bases, with 9 bases remaining between them. The germline gives CDR1 SGHRS, CDR2 YFSETQ. CDR3 DNA: TGCGCCAGCAGCTTGAGCGGACCTTACGAGCAGTACTTC. Translated: CASSLSGPYEQYF.

The chain links TRBV5-8 to TRBJ1-1; D not certain. Germline CDR1 is SGHTS and CDR2 is YDEGEE. The CDR3 is 13 amino acids. The V gene lost 0 bases and the J gene lost 1 base, with 4 bases spanning the gap. The CDR3 bases are TGTGCCAGCAGCTTGGCCACGAACACTGAAGCTTTCTTT. Translating gives CASSLATNTEAFF.

This rearrangement joins TRBV6-5 to TRBJ1-5; D is uncertain. CDR3 length: 14 amino acids. V dropped 6 bases and J dropped 0 bases, with 9 bases sitting between them. The germline V gene encodes CDR1 MNHEY and CDR2 SVGAGI. In nucleotides, the CDR3 is TGTGCCAGCAGAGGGAGTAATAGCAATCAGCCCCAGCATTTT. This encodes CASRGSNSNQPQHF.

This clone showed up just once. The V call is TRBV29-1, the J call TRBJ2-1; no reliable D call. From germline, CDR1 is SQVTM and CDR2 ANQGSEA. This CDR3 is built from 13 residues. V was cut by 4 bases and J by 1 base, with 8 bases left in between. CDR3: CSVVQISYNEQFF. Here the CDR3 DNA reads TGCAGCGTTGTCCAGATATCCTACAATGAGCAGTTCTTC.

V is TRBV7-9 and J is TRBJ2-5; no firm D call. CDR3 length: 14 amino acids. Germline-derived CDR1 and CDR2 are SEHNR and FQNEAQ (reference sequence). Trimming shortened V by 1 base and J by 0 bases, and 6 bases separated the two germline ends. CDR3 nucleotides: TGTGCCAGCAGCTTAGATTCCAACCAAGAGACCCAGTACTTC. Its protein is CASSLDSNQETQYF.

V gene TRBV10-3 combines with J gene TRBJ1-5; TRBD1 might be the D (5 bases). Germline CDR1 reads ENHRY; CDR2 reads SYGVKD. The germline V and J ends were trimmed by 7 bases and 3 bases, with 10 bases remaining between them. The CDR3 consists of 13 residues. Here the CDR3 DNA reads TGTGCCATCAACCAGGGCCTCAATCAGCCCCAGCATTTT. Translation: CAINQGLNQPQHF.

This chain connects TRBV7-9 to TRBJ1-4; TRBD1 might be the D (6 bases). The V gene lost 1 base and the J gene lost 8 bases, with 14 bases spanning the gap. The CDR3 is 15 amino acids. Germline lookup yields CDR1 SEHNR and CDR2 FQNEAQ (reference sequence). CDR3 coding DNA: TGTGCCAGCAGCTTAGTTTTGGGGGCTGGGGAAAAACTGTTTTTT. It codes for CASSLVLGAGEKLFF.

The gene calls are TRBV11-2 and TRBJ2-7; unclear D gene. The V end lost 0 bases, the J end lost 5 bases, and 5 bases lay between the germline ends. Germline-derived CDR1 and CDR2 are SGHAT and FQNNGV. The CDR3 runs to 12 residues. Here the CDR3 DNA reads TGTGCCAGCAGCTTAGAAGAGGACGAGCAGTACTTC. Translated: CASSLEEDEQYF.

V and J are TRBV5-6 and TRBJ1-1, with 8 bases identical to TRBD1. Germline V gives CDR1 SGHDT, CDR2 YYEEEE. The CDR3 contains 13 residues. The junction had 5 bases not matched to a gene; V was cut back by 5 bases and J by 5 bases. The DNA of the CDR3 is TGTGCCAGCAGTCCAGGGGGCGAGACTGAAGCTTTCTTT. Its protein is CASSPGGETEAFF.

The chain carries TRBV5-1 and TRBJ1-2, with 7 bases identical to TRBD1. Germline V gene data show CDR1 as SGHRS and CDR2 as YFSETQ. V shed 3 bases, J shed 8 bases, and the junction held 7 bases outside the gene matches. The CDR3 sequence is 13 residues long. The CDR3 region is CASSYTGARGYTF. For the CDR3, the DNA is TGCGCCAGCAGCTACACAGGGGCGAGGGGCTACACCTTC.

The rearrangement links TRBV3-1 (or the pseudogene TRBV3-2) to TRBJ2-3; 7 bases line up with TRBD2. The CDR3 covers 16 residues. Germline CDR1 reads LGHDT; CDR2 reads YNNKEL (reference sequence). Trimming at V came to 4 bases and at J to 3 bases, leaving 10 bases not matched to a gene. CDR3 loop: CASSRTSGAKTDTQYF. As DNA, the CDR3 is TGTGCCAGCAGCCGGACAAGCGGGGCCAAAACAGATACGCAGTATTTT.

This clone was found once. The chain joins TRBV19 to TRBJ2-3, with 8 nucleotides matching TRBD1. This CDR3 region has 15 residues. The germline CDR1 and CDR2 sequences are LNHDA and SQIVND (reference sequence). Trimming took 6 bases from V and 3 from J; bases not matched to a gene: 8. CDR3 loop: CASRPDRVGTDTQYF. The DNA of the CDR3 is TGTGCCAGTAGACCGGACAGGGTTGGGACAGATACGCAGTATTTT.